One sample yielded the 19 T cell receptor beta chains listed below, sequenced in a study of T cells in Graves' hyperthyroidism and ophthalmopathy. RNA transcripts yielded amplified TCR beta CDR3 regions. The TCR CDR3 first-round RT-PCR relied on the HTBI primer set. TCRdb re-analysed the multiplex PCR reads in MiXCR, keeping a single row per CDR3 protein. Of over 250,000 distinct CDR3 sequences listed, 22% are singletons. Sequenced sample: blood. All receptors come from a man aged 30 to 45 with Graves' ophthalmopathy.

This clonotype was observed at least ten times. V and J are TRBV20-1 and TRBJ1-1, with D unclear. The length of the CDR3 is 12 residues. The germline gives CDR1 DFQATT, CDR2 SNEGSKA (reference sequence). V was clipped by 3 bases and J by 1 base, with 6 bases between them. CDR3 loop: CSARAGNTEAFF. CDR3 DNA: TGCAGTGCTAGGGCAGGGAACACTGAAGCTTTCTTT.

A remark on this clonotype: At one end the junction does not follow the germline gene, possibly because of a read error. The J gene is TRBJ2-1, the V gene TRBV28, with D perhaps matching TRBD2 (5 bases). Germline V gene data show CDR1 as MDHEN and CDR2 as SYDVKM. The CDR3 has 12 residues. Written as DNA, the CDR3 is TGTGCCGGCAGTCTAACGGGGTATGAGCAGTTCTTC. Amino acids: CAGSLTGYEQFF.

The chain links TRBV9 to TRBJ2-1, with 9 positions matching TRBD1. Looked up from germline, CDR1 is SGDLS and CDR2 is YYNGEE. V lost 4 bases, J lost 4 bases, and 12 bases stayed unmatched. The length of the CDR3 is 17 residues. CDR3 nucleotide sequence: TGTGCCAGCAGCCTCACCGACAGGGGGATCGGTTACAATGAGCAGTTCTTC. Translated, it gives CASSLTDRGIGYNEQFF.

This clonotype was seen a handful of times. The genes are TRBV28 and TRBJ1-5; D gene unclear. The CDR3 is 13 residues long. Germline CDR1 MDHEN, CDR2 SYDVKM. The V end lost 3 bases, the J end lost 2 bases, and 5 bases lay between the germline ends. The CDR3 DNA reads TGTGCCAGCAGTTTGTCAGGCAATCAGCCCCAGCATTTT. Its protein is CASSLSGNQPQHF.

This clonotype was found once. A read error may produce the germline difference seen at one junction end. The J gene is TRBJ2-1, the V gene TRBV28; D may be TRBD2 (6 bases). The V gene's germline CDR1 is MDHEN and CDR2 SYDVKM. This CDR3 has 15 residues. The chain's CDR3 is CASSFAGSSYNEQLF. The CDR3 DNA follows: TGTGCCAGCAGTTTTGCCGGGAGTTCCTACAATGAGCAGCTCTTC.

The chain uses TRBV2 and TRBJ1-1, with D unclear. Between the trimmed V and J ends, which lost 7 bases and 1 base, there was a span of 16 bases. This CDR3 is 15 amino acids long. CDR1 and CDR2 (germline): SNHLY, FYNNEI. DNA of the CDR3: TGTGCCAGCATATTCTCACGGGAGTGGAACACTGAAGCTTTCTTT. It yields the protein CASIFSREWNTEAFF.

This clonotype was seen more than once but under ten times. The chain uses TRBV10-3 and TRBJ1-1; D may be TRBD1 (5 bases). Per the germline V gene, CDR1 is ENHRY and CDR2 is SYGVKD. The CDR3 consists of 12 residues. V shed 6 bases and J shed 9 bases, with 14 bases lying between them. CDR3 amino acids: CAIRGDGLKAFF. For the CDR3, the DNA is TGTGCCATCAGAGGGGACGGCCTGAAAGCTTTCTTT.

The chain employs TRBV19 and TRBJ2-1, with D maybe TRBD1 (5 bases). Germline CDR1 and CDR2: LNHDA and SQIVND (reference sequence). The CDR3 extends over 14 amino acids. Trimming cost V 1 base and J 4 bases, with 8 bases left between them. The CDR3 DNA reads TGTGCCAGTAGTATAGCCAGGGCGTACAATGAGCAGTTCTTC. The encoded protein is CASSIARAYNEQFF.

This clonotype was detected only a few times. The chain uses TRBV12-3 or TRBV12-4 and TRBJ2-4, with D hard to call. The CDR3 has 17 residues. Trimming took off 6 bases at V and 3 bases at J, with 21 bases between the two ends. This CDR3 reads CASSKTDAGSGKNIQYF. The CDR3 region has the DNA TGTGCCAGCAGCAAGACGGACGCCGGATCAGGCAAAAACATTCAGTACTTC.

This clonotype was counted ten times or more. The V call is TRBV5-1, the J call TRBJ2-1; D may be TRBD2 (6 bases). This CDR3 spans 15 amino acids. Germline CDR1 reads SGHRS; CDR2 reads YFSETQ. Trimming shortened V by 1 base and J by 5 bases, and 13 bases separated the two germline ends. The CDR3 protein is CASSLFISGHNEQFF. In DNA form, the CDR3 reads TGCGCCAGCAGCTTGTTTATTAGCGGTCACAATGAGCAGTTCTTC.

In its sample, this clonotype was seen a few times. The chain uses TRBV20-1 and TRBJ2-7, with D tentatively TRBD1 (6 bases). The germline V and J ends were trimmed by 5 bases and 3 bases, with 20 bases remaining between them. The CDR3 contains 15 residues. Germline-derived CDR1 and CDR2 are DFQATT and SNEGSKA (reference sequence). For the CDR3, the DNA is TGCAGTGCTCTACCTGACAGGACGACTGACTACGAGCAGTACTTC. This encodes CSALPDRTTDYEQYF.

This clonotype has just a few counts. The chain is built from TRBV2 and TRBJ1-4; no definite D call. Trimming took off 2 bases at V and 5 bases at J, with 12 bases between the two ends. CDR1 is SNHLY and CDR2 is FYNNEI in the germline V gene. The CDR3 has 15 residues. In DNA, the CDR3 is TGTGCCAGCAGTGAACGGTGGGGAGTAAATGAAAAACTGTTTTTT. Its translation is CASSERWGVNEKLFF. The full variable domain, completed using reference TRBV2 and TRBJ1-4, is EPEVTQTPSHQVTQMGQEVILRCVPISNHLYFYWYRQILGQKVEFLVSFYNNEISEKSEIFDDQFSVERPDGSNFTLKIRSTKLEDSAMYFCASSERWGVNEKLFFGSGTQLSVL.

This clonotype came up many times. J is TRBJ2-7 and V is TRBV12-3 or TRBV12-4; no clear D. The CDR3 extends over 14 amino acids. The V gene lost 4 bases and the J gene lost 2 bases, with 12 bases spanning the gap. CDR3: CASSSGERAYEQYF. The CDR3 DNA reads as TGTGCCAGCAGTTCTGGGGAACGGGCCTACGAGCAGTACTTC.

This clonotype was recorded at least ten times. The chain combines TRBV12-3 or TRBV12-4 with TRBJ1-6; D might be TRBD1 (6 bases). This CDR3 is built from 15 residues. V was pared by 6 bases and J by 5 bases, with 14 bases between. Here the CDR3 reads CASRLDRRNNSPLHF. CDR3 nucleotide sequence: TGTGCCAGCAGACTTGACAGGCGCAATAATTCACCCCTCCACTTT.

Concerning this clonotype itself: This clone may be a read error of a much larger clone one base away. The chain joins TRBV7-9 to TRBJ1-1; TRBD1 matches at 12 bases. This CDR3 has 15 amino acids. Looked up from germline, CDR1 is SEHNR and CDR2 is FQNEAQ (reference sequence). V lost 4 bases to trimming and J lost 7 bases; unmatched junction nucleotides: 7. CDR3 region: CASSSGQGASIEAFF. CDR3 DNA: TGTGCCAGCAGCTCGGGACAGGGGGCTAGCATTGAAGCTTTCTTT.

The table lists this clonotype with many counts. The rearrangement joins TRBV3-1 to TRBJ2-1; unclear D gene. This CDR3 spans 12 amino acids. CDR1 is LGHDT, CDR2 YNNKEL, per germline (reference sequence). V lost 0 bases, J lost 8 bases, and 5 bases lay in between. The CDR3 loop is CASSQDRDEQFF. CDR3 DNA sequence: TGTGCCAGCAGCCAAGATCGCGATGAGCAGTTCTTC.

This chain uses TRBV9 with TRBJ1-1, with D tentatively TRBD1 (5 bases). V was pared by 0 bases and J by 6 bases, with 12 bases between. This CDR3 contains 14 residues. Germline lookup yields CDR1 SGDLS and CDR2 YYNGEE. CDR3 loop: CASSVGTGGSEAFF. In DNA, the CDR3 is TGTGCCAGCAGCGTAGGAACGGGGGGATCTGAAGCTTTCTTT.

The J gene is TRBJ2-3, the V gene TRBV12-3 or TRBV12-4; TRBD2 might be the D (6 bases). The CDR3 is 15 amino acids. Trimming removed 7 bases from V and 8 bases from J, with 22 bases in between. CDR3 nucleotide sequence: TGTGCCAGCAACCTGCTCCGGGACTTACCAGGTACGCAGTATTTT. It codes for CASNLLRDLPGTQYF.

This clonotype showed up many times. The V and J genes are TRBV3-1 and TRBJ1-6; tentatively, D is TRBD1 (5 bases). This CDR3 spans 14 amino acids. V was trimmed by 4 bases and J by 7 bases, leaving 11 bases between them. Germline loops: CDR1 LGHDT, CDR2 YNNKEL (reference sequence). The CDR3 DNA reads as TGTGCCAGCAGCCCGGGACGGGCAAATTCACCCCTCCACTTT. Its protein product is CASSPGRANSPLHF.